The 20 T cell receptor beta chains reported below all come from one sample, sequenced in a study of siplizumab effects on memory and regulatory T cells. Using immunoSEQ multiplex PCR, the repertoire was profiled, and TCRdb retains in-frame clones only, with some absent. The sample holds about 50,000 clones, roughly 87% seen once. The source material was naive CD8+ T cells sorted from blood. The receptors were sampled from a human donor in good health.

This chain connects TRBV7-9 to TRBJ1-2, with TRBD1 matching over 7 bases. The V gene end was trimmed by 4 bases and the J gene end by 2 bases; junction bases not matched to a gene: 4. The length of the CDR3 is 14 residues. Germline CDR1 SEHNR, CDR2 FQNEAQ (reference sequence). CDR3: CASSSMTGNYGYTF. The CDR3 DNA reads TGTGCCAGCAGCTCTATGACAGGGAACTATGGCTACACCTTC.

J is TRBJ2-7 and V is TRBV19; TRBD2 matches at 7 bases. The V segment lost 6 bases and the J segment 5 bases; nucleotides outside the gene matches: 13. Germline loops: CDR1 LNHDA, CDR2 SQIVND (reference sequence). The CDR3 has 15 residues. The CDR3 here is CASSPSSGSTHEQYF. CDR3 coding DNA: TGTGCCAGTAGCCCGAGTAGCGGGTCCACCCACGAGCAGTACTTC.

The chain is built from TRBV2 and TRBJ1-1, with D tentatively TRBD1 (6 bases). Germline V gene lookup returns CDR1 SNHLY and CDR2 FYNNEI. Between the trimmed V and J ends, which lost 11 bases and 1 base, there was a span of 17 bases. This CDR3 region has 14 residues. The CDR3 is CAQWGGTENTEAFF. CDR3 in DNA: TGTGCCCAATGGGGGGGCACCGAGAACACTGAAGCTTTCTTT.

The V call is TRBV13, the J call TRBJ1-4; D unclear. This CDR3 region has 14 residues. CDR1 is PRHDT and CDR2 is FYEKMQ in the germline V gene (reference sequence). The V gene lost 6 bases and the J gene lost 0 bases, with 8 bases spanning the gap. CDR3 bases: TGTGCCAGCAGAACAGCTGCAACTAATGAAAAACTGTTTTTT. Translating gives CASRTAATNEKLFF.

In its sample, this clone was seen a few times. The chain joins TRBV27 to TRBJ2-7; D might be TRBD1 or TRBD2, each matching 5 bases. The CDR3 totals 12 residues. The V gene's germline CDR1 is MNHEY and CDR2 SMNVEV (reference sequence). The V and J ends lost 2 bases and 6 bases respectively, with 8 bases between them. This CDR3 is CASSLPGTEQYF. The CDR3, as DNA: TGTGCCAGCAGTTTACCGGGGACCGAGCAGTACTTC.

The rearrangement uses TRBV5-6 and TRBJ2-1; D is uncertain. Per the germline V gene, CDR1 is SGHDT and CDR2 is YYEEEE. The CDR3 spans 11 residues. With 6 bases removed from V and 3 bases from J, the gap between germline ends came to 4 bases. The CDR3 region has the DNA TGTGCCAGCACGAACTACAATGAGCAGTTCTTC. Its protein product is CASTNYNEQFF.

This clone was counted once. The chain's CDR3 is CASSAHRAGVYNEQFF. CDR3 in DNA: TGTGCCAGCAGCGCCCACAGGGCGGGAGTATACAATGAGCAGTTCTTC. The V call is TRBV9, the J call TRBJ2-1, with D maybe TRBD2 (7 bases). The CDR3 is 16 amino acids. CDR1 is SGDLS, CDR2 YYNGEE, per germline. The V and J ends lost 3 bases and 4 bases respectively, with 17 bases between them.

The V gene is TRBV19, the J gene TRBJ2-1, with D perhaps matching TRBD2 (6 bases). Trimming left V 4 bases short and J 6 bases short, with 7 bases between. Germline CDR1 is LNHDA and CDR2 is SQIVND (reference sequence). This CDR3 region has 12 residues. This CDR3 reads CASSRGVNEQFF. For the CDR3, the DNA is TGTGCCAGTAGTAGGGGGGTCAATGAGCAGTTCTTC.

V and J are TRBV19 and TRBJ2-1, with TRBD2 as a possible D gene (5 bases). V was clipped by 3 bases and J by 2 bases, with 8 bases between them. CDR3 length equals 14 residues. Germline loops: CDR1 LNHDA, CDR2 SQIVND (reference sequence). The CDR3: CASSIPGAYNEQFF. The CDR3 bases are TGTGCCAGTAGTATCCCCGGGGCCTACAATGAGCAGTTCTTC.

This sequence joins TRBV12-5 and TRBJ2-7; D might be TRBD1 or TRBD2, each matching 6 bases. Germline V CDR1 and CDR2: LGHNT, FRNRAP. The CDR3 runs 15 residues. With 3 bases removed from V and 2 bases from J, the gap between germline ends came to 14 bases. CDR3: CASGFKTRGPYEQYF. CDR3 bases: TGTGCTAGTGGTTTCAAGACTCGGGGGCCCTACGAGCAGTACTTC.

V usage is TRBV29-1 and J usage is TRBJ2-1; TRBD2 agrees at 7 bases. Germline lookup yields CDR1 SQVTM and CDR2 ANQGSEA. The CDR3 is 10 amino acids. J was trimmed by 14 bases and V by 3 bases; bases with no gene match: 4. In DNA, the CDR3 is TGCAGCGTTGAGGCGGGAGAGAAGTTCTTC. Its translation is CSVEAGEKFF.

V and J are TRBV5-6 and TRBJ2-7; D uncertain. Trimming left V 3 bases short and J 1 base short, with 11 bases between. The V gene's germline CDR1 is SGHDT and CDR2 YYEEEE. The CDR3 has 14 residues. CDR3 nucleotide sequence: TGTGCCAGCAGCTGGAACCCAGATTCCTACGAGCAGTACTTC. Residues: CASSWNPDSYEQYF.

The rearrangement joins TRBV6-6 to TRBJ2-3, with 7 positions matching TRBD2. From germline, CDR1 is MNHNY and CDR2 SVGAGI (reference sequence). The CDR3 spans 16 residues. With V trimmed by 7 bases and J by 3 bases, 13 bases remained unmatched. CDR3 sequence (DNA): TGTGCCAGCACCATATTAGAGGGACTAAAAACAGATACGCAGTATTTT. It specifies CASTILEGLKTDTQYF.

The V call is TRBV7-8, the J call TRBJ1-4; D not resolved. Germline V gives CDR1 SGHVS, CDR2 FQNEAQ. This CDR3 has 13 residues. Trimming removed 3 bases at V and 8 bases at J, with 10 bases between. CDR3 in DNA: TGTGCCAGCAGCTTGTTGACATACGAAAAACTGTTTTTT. This sequence encodes CASSLLTYEKLFF.

This CDR3 is CASSPWGNYNEQFF. DNA of the CDR3: TGTGCCAGCAGCCCCTGGGGGAACTACAATGAGCAGTTCTTC. The chain has TRBV6-5 and TRBJ2-1; D may correspond to TRBD1 or TRBD2 (5 bases each). This CDR3 spans 14 amino acids. V lost 6 bases, J lost 3 bases, and 12 bases lay in between. Germline lookup yields CDR1 MNHEY and CDR2 SVGAGI.

The rearrangement uses TRBV6-6 and TRBJ2-3; D not certain. V was shortened by 7 bases and J by 4 bases, with 9 bases between the two germline ends. The CDR3 length is 12 residues. From germline, CDR1 is MNHNY and CDR2 SVGAGI (reference sequence). The CDR3 nucleotides are TGTGCCAGCACCAGAGCCCCAGATACGCAGTATTTT. Its protein is CASTRAPDTQYF.

The chain uses TRBV19 and TRBJ2-5; D is uncertain. CDR1 is LNHDA and CDR2 is SQIVND in the germline V gene (reference sequence). Between the trimmed V and J ends, which lost 3 bases and 3 bases, there was a span of 5 bases. This CDR3 comprises 12 residues. As DNA, the CDR3 is TGTGCCAGTAGTATGACGGAAGAGACCCAGTACTTC. It codes for CASSMTEETQYF.

The V and J genes are TRBV13 and TRBJ1-4; the D is unclear. CDR3 size: 14 residues. Between the trimmed V and J ends, which lost 2 bases and 10 bases, there was a span of 14 bases. Germline lookup yields CDR1 PRHDT and CDR2 FYEKMQ (reference sequence). This CDR3 is CASSLSSDSGKLFF. Here the CDR3 DNA reads TGTGCCAGCAGCTTAAGTTCTGACTCTGGAAAACTGTTTTTT.

The sample holds one count of this clone. This rearrangement joins TRBV27 to TRBJ1-1, with D possibly TRBD1 on 5 matching bases. The CDR3 covers 13 residues. The V gene's germline CDR1 is MNHEY and CDR2 SMNVEV (reference sequence). The ends were cut back, 5 bases at V and 6 bases at J, with 13 bases in the middle. The CDR3 loop reads CASSPLTAPEAFF. DNA of the CDR3: TGTGCCAGCAGTCCCCTGACAGCTCCTGAAGCTTTCTTT.

The rearrangement joins TRBV19 to TRBJ2-7; D gene unclear. Germline lookup yields CDR1 LNHDA and CDR2 SQIVND (reference sequence). CDR3 length equals 13 residues. V was clipped by 5 bases and J by 2 bases, with 10 bases between them. CDR3 sequence (DNA): TGTGCCAGTAGTTTCCAGACCCCCTACGAGCAGTACTTC. Its translation: CASSFQTPYEQYF.